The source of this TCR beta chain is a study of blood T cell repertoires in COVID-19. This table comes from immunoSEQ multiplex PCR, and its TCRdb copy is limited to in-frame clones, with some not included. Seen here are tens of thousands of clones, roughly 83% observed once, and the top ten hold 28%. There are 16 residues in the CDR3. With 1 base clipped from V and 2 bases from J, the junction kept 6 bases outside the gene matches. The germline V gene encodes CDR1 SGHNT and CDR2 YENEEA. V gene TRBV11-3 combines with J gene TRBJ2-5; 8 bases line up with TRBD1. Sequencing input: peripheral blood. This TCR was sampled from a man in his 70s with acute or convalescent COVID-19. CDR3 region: CASSLGSGQGQETQYF. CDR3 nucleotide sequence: TGTGCCAGCAGCTTAGGATCAGGACAGGGACAAGAGACCCAGTACTTC.